A selection of T cell receptor beta chains follows, all from one sample in a study of read filtering for tumor transcriptome and immune sequencing. TCRdb processed the reads anew with MiXCR; each CDR3 protein has one entry. The table has more than 70,000 distinct CDR3 sequences, roughly 21% seen once. The sample comprised a population of CD138-negative cells sorted from bone marrow. The source is a donor aged 40 or older with multiple myeloma. CDR3s include the opening cysteine and the closing phenylalanine or tryptophan. Each record gives: V gene, D gene, clone size, J gene, CDR3 protein, CDR3 DNA. D genes are given only for firm matches. Only some rows state a clone size, as once, few, many or a class for expanded clones.

>TRBV7-3|NA|many|TRBJ2-3
CASSLTWTDTQYF
TGTGCCAGCAGCTTAACTTGGACAGATACGCAGTATTTT
>TRBV7-3|NA|many|TRBJ2-3
CASTPPGQKARELEADTQYF
TGTGCCAGCACCCCCCCTGGACAGAAGGCTCGAGAACTCGAGGCAGATACGCAGTATTTT
>TRBV7-2|NA|NA|TRBJ2-3
CASSLLWGGTDTQYF
TGTGCCAGCAGCTTACTATGGGGTGGCACAGATACGCAGTATTTT
>TRBV19|NA|few|TRBJ2-3
CASSIDPGGVGADTQYF
TGTGCCAGTAGTATAGACCCCGGGGGCGTCGGGGCAGATACGCAGTATTTT
>TRBV30|TRBD1|many|TRBJ1-5
CAWSSPRQGGFQPQHF
TGTGCCTGGAGTTCTCCGAGACAGGGGGGTTTTCAGCCCCAGCATTTT
>TRBV15|NA|few|TRBJ1-4
CATSSRRGLNEKLFF
TGTGCCACCAGCAGCCGAAGGGGCCTAAATGAAAAACTGTTTTTT
>TRBV5-1|NA|many|TRBJ2-2
CASSLARLPAPNTGELFF
TGCGCCAGCAGCTTGGCGCGTCTTCCAGCGCCTAACACCGGGGAGCTGTTTTTT
>TRBV20-1|NA|many|TRBJ2-7
CSARQERDEQYF
TGCAGTGCTAGACAGGAGCGGGACGAGCAGTACTTC
>TRBV18|NA|many|TRBJ2-3
CASSSWTVTDTQYF
TGTGCCAGCTCATCCTGGACGGTCACAGATACGCAGTATTTT
>TRBV6-6|NA|NA|TRBJ1-4
CASSTGTVNEKLFF
TGTGCCAGCAGTACCGGGACGGTTAATGAAAAACTGTTTTTT
>TRBV7-2|TRBD1|many|TRBJ2-2
CASSLGRDRVGPGELFF
TGTGCCAGCAGCTTAGGACGTGACAGGGTTGGGCCCGGGGAGCTGTTTTTT
>TRBV20-1|TRBD2|NA|TRBJ2-3
CSAPLQRGGRSTDTQYF
TGCAGTGCTCCACTCCAGCGGGGGGGGAGGTCCACAGATACGCAGTATTTT
>TRBV5-1|TRBD1|many|TRBJ2-7
CASSLRQGGVEQYF
TGCGCCAGCAGCTTACGACAGGGGGGTGTCGAGCAGTACTTC
>TRBV24-1|NA|many|TRBJ1-1
CATSSEMNTEAFF
TGTGCCACCAGTTCAGAAATGAACACTGAAGCTTTCTTT
>TRBV4-2|TRBD2|many|TRBJ2-4
CASSQDSGALAKNIQYF
TGTGCCAGCAGCCAAGACAGCGGGGCGCTAGCCAAAAACATTCAGTACTTC
>TRBV20-1|TRBD2|many|TRBJ2-1
CSARRIAGGRNEQFF
TGCAGTGCTAGACGGATAGCGGGGGGACGCAATGAGCAGTTCTTC
>TRBV28|TRBD1|few|TRBJ2-5
CASSRDRVETQYF
TGTGCCAGCAGTCGGGACAGGGTAGAGACCCAGTACTTC
>TRBV4-2|TRBD2|many|TRBJ2-1
CASSHITGGGYNEQFF
TGTGCCAGCAGCCACATAACGGGGGGGGGGTACAATGAGCAGTTCTTC
>TRBV19|NA|few|TRBJ2-2
CASRDAVWVGELFF
TGTGCCAGTAGGGATGCTGTCTGGGTCGGGGAGCTGTTTTTT
>TRBV27|NA|NA|TRBJ1-5
CASSSQGGYQPQHF
TGTGCCAGCAGTTCCCAGGGAGGTTATCAGCCCCAGCATTTT
>TRBV6-4|NA|many|TRBJ2-4
CASSDPRQVDIQYF
TGTGCCAGCAGTGACCCGCGGCAGGTAGACATTCAGTACTTC
>TRBV7-9|TRBD2|once|TRBJ2-5
CASSLEAGVWETQYF
TGTGCCAGCAGCTTAGAGGCGGGGGTCTGGGAGACCCAGTACTTC
>TRBV5-1|TRBD1|many|TRBJ2-7
CASSRTGGTYEQYF
TGCGCCAGCAGCCGGACAGGGGGTACCTACGAGCAGTACTTC
>TRBV19|NA|NA|TRBJ1-5
CASSTPPGSNRPQHF
TGTGCCAGTAGTACCCCCCCGGGAAGCAATCGGCCCCAGCATTTT
>TRBV28|TRBD1|many|TRBJ2-7
CASSLGQADYEQYF
TGTGCCAGCAGTTTAGGACAGGCAGACTACGAGCAGTACTTC
>TRBV5-1|TRBD1|many|TRBJ2-7
CASSPRGNHEQYF
TGCGCCAGCAGCCCCAGGGGGAACCACGAGCAGTACTTC
>TRBV15|NA|many|TRBJ1-5
CATSLKIGINQPQHF
TGTGCCACCAGCCTAAAAATAGGCATTAATCAGCCCCAGCATTTT
>TRBV2|NA|many|TRBJ1-1
CASLSRMNTEAFF
TGTGCCAGCCTCAGCCGAATGAACACTGAAGCTTTCTTT
>TRBV18|NA|many|TRBJ2-1
CASSLRVRDNEQFF
TGTGCCAGCTCACTAAGGGTTAGGGATAATGAGCAGTTCTTC
>TRBV19|NA|NA|TRBJ1-2
CASSMTAHFGYTF
TGTGCCAGTAGTATGACAGCCCACTTTGGCTACACCTTC
>TRBV7-8|NA|NA|TRBJ1-1
CASSSREWDTEAFF
TGTGCCAGCAGCTCCAGGGAGTGGGACACTGAAGCTTTCTTT
>TRBV7-6|NA|many|TRBJ1-5
CASSLQGNQPQHF
TGTGCCAGCAGCTTACAGGGGAATCAGCCCCAGCATTTT
>TRBV20-1|NA|many|TRBJ2-5
CSAREYSGAQTQYF
TGCAGTGCTAGAGAATATTCAGGGGCCCAGACCCAGTACTTC
>TRBV7-2|NA|many|TRBJ1-6
CASSQARNSPLHF
TGTGCCAGCAGCCAAGCGAGGAATTCACCCCTCCACTTT
>TRBV5-1|NA|many|TRBJ1-5
CASSLGQGSPQHF
TGCGCCAGCAGCTTGGGGCAGGGCTCGCCCCAGCATTTT
>TRBV11-2|NA|NA|TRBJ2-7
CASSSAGTYEQYF
TGTGCCAGCAGCTCTGCGGGGACCTACGAGCAGTACTTC
>TRBV19|NA|many|TRBJ2-2
CASSIEPPGELFF
TGTGCCAGTAGTATAGAACCCCCCGGGGAGCTGTTTTTT
>TRBV2|TRBD1|many|TRBJ1-6
CASIEDRSVSPLHF
TGTGCCAGCATTGAGGACAGGAGTGTTTCACCCCTCCACTTT
>TRBV28|TRBD1|NA|TRBJ1-5
CASSLGGTANQPQHF
TGTGCCAGCAGCTTGGGCGGGACAGCAAATCAGCCCCAGCATTTT
>TRBV5-1|NA|many|TRBJ2-1
CASSPIRAYSYNEQFF
TGCGCCAGCAGCCCTATACGGGCCTACTCCTACAATGAGCAGTTCTTC
>TRBV7-3|NA|many|TRBJ2-5
CASSLGPRETQYF
TGTGCCAGCAGCTTAGGGCCTAGAGAGACCCAGTACTTC
>TRBV27|NA|many|TRBJ2-1
CASSYSAGPYNEQFF
TGTGCCAGCAGTTACTCAGCAGGTCCATACAATGAGCAGTTCTTC
>TRBV25-1|NA|many|TRBJ1-1
CASSHRQNTEAFF
TGTGCCAGCAGCCATCGGCAGAACACTGAAGCTTTCTTT
>TRBV19|TRBD2|many|TRBJ2-1
CASSIDELAGDNEQFF
TGTGCCAGTAGTATAGATGAGCTAGCGGGGGACAATGAGCAGTTCTTC
>TRBV7-9|NA|NA|TRBJ2-1
CASSFRTGGSSYNEQFF
TGTGCCAGCAGCTTCCGGACGGGGGGCAGCTCCTACAATGAGCAGTTCTTC
>TRBV7-9|NA|NA|TRBJ1-1
CASSLGQGSNTEAFF
TGTGCCAGCAGCTTAGGGCAGGGTTCGAACACTGAAGCTTTCTTT
>TRBV28|NA|NA|TRBJ2-5
CASKLGQQETQYF
TGTGCCAGCAAATTGGGACAACAAGAGACCCAGTACTTC